Listed here is a single TCR beta chain. Its antigen is not identified. The data belong to a study of response to subunit inactivated influenza vaccine. Broader study findings: The authors put forward the suggestion that each seasonal influenza vaccination may bring in only a limited number of new T cells.

TCRdb itself ran the RT-PCR reads through MiXCR, one entry per CDR3 protein. The data show a few hundred thousand distinct CDR3 sequences, 11% to 15% seen once. This CDR3 contains 13 residues. V lost 5 bases, J lost 5 bases, and 13 bases lay in between. In germline, CDR1 is SGHDT, CDR2 YYEEEE. V is TRBV5-6 and J is TRBJ1-2; D unclear. This TCR was recovered from a man between 50 and 59 years old who received an inactivated influenza vaccine. Sequencing was performed on PBMCs from blood, taken 11 to 12 days after vaccination. CDR3 sequence (DNA): TGTGCCAGCAGGATTAAAAGTATTTATGGCTACACCTTC. Translation: CASRIKSIYGYTF.